One and the same sample provided the 15 T cell receptor beta chains below, sequenced in a study of shared clonotypes between healthy human individuals. Generated by immunoSEQ multiplex PCR, the TCRdb table keeps only in-frame clones and is missing some. The table has over a million clones, 75% to 85% seen once. Sequenced input: memory CD4+ T cells from PBMCs. The subset is: CD45RA-negative fraction. Receptors were obtained from a young man in good health. Some clones in this sample may be carry-over from other donors' samples.

The chain couples TRBV28 to TRBJ2-3, with 8 bases fitting TRBD2. The J segment lost 3 bases and the V segment lost 6 bases, leaving 11 bases of the junction unmatched. The CDR3 loop spans 16 amino acids. CDR1 is MDHEN, CDR2 SYDVKM, per germline. CDR3 region: CASSSAGSGTTDTQYF. The CDR3 DNA follows: TGTGCCAGCAGCTCAGCGGGTAGCGGGACAACAGATACGCAGTATTTT. Full variable domain (outside the CDR3, taken from reference TRBV28 and TRBJ2-3): DVKVTQSSRYLVKRTGEKVFLECVQDMDHENMFWYRQDPGLGLRLIYFSYDVKMKEKGDIPEGYSVSREKKERFSLILESASTNQTSMYLCASSSAGSGTTDTQYFGPGTRLTVL.

The chain combines TRBV19 with TRBJ1-4; tentative D call: TRBD1 (5 bases). The CDR3 is made up of 15 amino acids. Germline CDR1 and CDR2: LNHDA and SQIVND (reference sequence). The V and J ends lost 0 bases and 8 bases respectively, with 13 bases between them. DNA of the CDR3: TGTGCCAGTAGTATAGATGGGACTGCTGCGGAAAAACTGTTTTTT. Translated: CASSIDGTAAEKLFF. The variable domain in full, with the rest retrieved from reference TRBV19 and TRBJ1-4, is DGGITQSPKYLFRKEGQNVTLSCEQNLNHDAMYWYRQDPGQGLRLIYYSQIVNDFQKGDIAEGYSVSREKKESFPLTVTSAQKNPTAFYLCASSIDGTAAEKLFFGSGTQLSVL.

This clone was recorded only once. The V call is TRBV12-5, the J call TRBJ2-1, with unresolved D. The CDR3 is 14 amino acids. V dropped 1 base and J dropped 6 bases, with 10 bases sitting between them. Germline lookup yields CDR1 LGHNT and CDR2 FRNRAP. CDR3 sequence reads: CASGLERQSNEQFF. The CDR3 DNA reads TGTGCTAGTGGTTTGGAACGGCAGAGCAATGAGCAGTTCTTC.

The chain recombines TRBV27 with TRBJ2-5; D is unclear. V gave up 5 bases and J gave up 2 bases, with 12 bases separating them. The length of the CDR3 is 14 residues. Germline-derived CDR1 and CDR2 are MNHEY and SMNVEV (reference sequence). The CDR3 reads CASSPTVLQETQYF. The DNA of the CDR3 is TGTGCCAGCAGTCCGACTGTCTTACAAGAGACCCAGTACTTC.

This sequence joins TRBV7-3 and TRBJ2-6; no definite D call. This CDR3 has 15 residues. The germline V gene has CDR1 SGHTA and CDR2 FQGTGA. The V and J ends lost 3 bases and 2 bases respectively, with 8 bases between them. CDR3 coding DNA: TGTGCCAGCAGCTTCGCCCCCACTGGGGCCAACGTCCTGACTTTC. This encodes CASSFAPTGANVLTF.

This clone was seen a handful of times. The chain couples TRBV9 to TRBJ1-5; D is unclear. CDR1 SGDLS and CDR2 YYNGEE come from the germline V gene. V was trimmed by 0 bases and J by 9 bases, leaving 10 bases between them. The CDR3 is made up of 13 amino acids. CDR3: CASSVEGSPPQHF. The DNA for the CDR3 is TGTGCCAGCAGCGTAGAGGGCAGCCCGCCCCAGCATTTT.

This clone came up once. This chain connects TRBV4-3 to TRBJ2-6; maybe TRBD1 (6 bases). Germline CDR1 is LGHNA and CDR2 is YSLEER. This CDR3 comprises 17 residues. Trimming stripped 0 bases from V and 4 bases from J, with 13 bases between. This chain's CDR3 is CASSQDLGAWGANVLTF. As DNA, the CDR3 is TGCGCCAGCAGCCAAGACCTGGGGGCGTGGGGGGCCAACGTCCTGACTTTC.

This clone showed up just a few times. The chain links TRBV10-1 to TRBJ2-1; TRBD1 aligns across 9 bases. There are 12 residues in the CDR3. J gave up 15 bases and V 3 bases, and 6 bases lay outside the gene matches. Germline-derived CDR1 and CDR2 are WNHNN and SYGVQD (reference sequence). CDR3 sequence (DNA): TGCGCCAGCAGTGACGCGACAGGGGGGCGGTTCTTC. Translating gives CASSDATGGRFF.

This clone was found a few times. J is TRBJ2-5 and V is TRBV9, with D possibly matching TRBD1 (6 bases). Deletions cut 4 bases from V and 5 bases from J, with 15 bases between. Germline V lookup: CDR1 SGDLS, CDR2 YYNGEE. CDR3 length equals 14 residues. CDR3 amino acids: CASSSYSQGETQYF. CDR3 coding DNA: TGTGCCAGCAGCTCGTACTCCCAGGGGGAGACCCAGTACTTC.

At least ten counts were recorded for this clone. The chain employs TRBV9 and TRBJ1-2; TRBD1 aligns across 10 bases. With 4 bases clipped from V and 2 bases from J, the junction kept 5 bases outside the gene matches. This CDR3 is 15 amino acids long. CDR1 is SGDLS, CDR2 YYNGEE, per germline. The CDR3 reads CASSLRTGGNYGYTF. The CDR3 nucleotides read TGTGCCAGCAGCCTAAGGACAGGGGGGAACTATGGCTACACCTTC.

This chain joins TRBV5-3 and TRBJ2-4; the D is unclear. TRBV5-3 is given ORF status, its function remaining uncertain. The V gene lost 2 bases and the J gene lost 0 bases, with 9 bases spanning the gap. The CDR3 has 15 amino acids. CDR3 sequence reads: CARSFHDLAKNIQYF. The CDR3 nucleotides read TGTGCCAGAAGCTTCCACGATCTAGCCAAAAACATTCAGTACTTC.

The gene calls are TRBV6-5 and TRBJ2-1; D is undetermined. Germline CDR1 reads MNHEY; CDR2 reads SVGAGI. There are 13 residues in the CDR3. V dropped 4 bases and J dropped 2 bases, with 6 bases sitting between them. CDR3 DNA: TGTGCCAGCAGTTTGAACACCTACAATGAGCAGTTCTTC. Encoded protein: CASSLNTYNEQFF.

This rearrangement joins TRBV6-1 to TRBJ2-1, with D uncertain. The CDR3 extends over 13 amino acids. Per germline, CDR1 MNHNS and CDR2 SASEGT. V was cut by 2 bases and J by 9 bases, with 11 bases left in between. CDR3 DNA: TGTGCCAGCAGTGAAAGTGATACCACTGAGCAGTTCTTC. The encoded protein is CASSESDTTEQFF.

The chain couples TRBV5-1 to TRBJ2-5; D unclear. This CDR3 has 15 amino acids. Germline lookup yields CDR1 SGHRS and CDR2 YFSETQ. The ends were cut back, 0 bases at V and 4 bases at J, with 13 bases in the middle. CDR3 residues: CASSLAVDGRETQYF. The CDR3 DNA reads as TGCGCCAGCAGCTTGGCCGTGGACGGAAGAGAGACCCAGTACTTC.

The genes are TRBV2 and TRBJ2-7; D might be TRBD1 or TRBD2, each matching 6 bases. Deletions cut 7 bases from V and 0 bases from J, with 13 bases between. The length of the CDR3 is 14 residues. The germline V gene has CDR1 SNHLY and CDR2 FYNNEI. The CDR3 region is CASTGGRASYEQYF. CDR3 nucleotide sequence: TGTGCCAGCACCGGGGGCAGGGCCTCCTACGAGCAGTACTTC.